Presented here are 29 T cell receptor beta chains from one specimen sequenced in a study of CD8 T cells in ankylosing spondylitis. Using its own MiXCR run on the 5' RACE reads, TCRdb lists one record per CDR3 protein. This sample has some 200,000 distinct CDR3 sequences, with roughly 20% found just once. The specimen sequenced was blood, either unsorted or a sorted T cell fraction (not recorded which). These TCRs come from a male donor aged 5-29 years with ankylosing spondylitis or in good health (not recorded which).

In DNA form, the CDR3 reads TGTGCCAGCAGTTACACCGGACTAGCGGGAGACACCTACAATGAGCAGTTCTTC. It is translated as CASSYTGLAGDTYNEQFF. The gene calls are TRBV6-2 or TRBV6-3 and TRBJ2-1; 13 nucleotides line up with TRBD2. Per the germline V gene, CDR1 is MNHEY and CDR2 is SVGEGT. The J segment lost 2 bases and the V segment lost 2 bases, leaving 6 bases of the junction unmatched. This CDR3 comprises 18 residues.

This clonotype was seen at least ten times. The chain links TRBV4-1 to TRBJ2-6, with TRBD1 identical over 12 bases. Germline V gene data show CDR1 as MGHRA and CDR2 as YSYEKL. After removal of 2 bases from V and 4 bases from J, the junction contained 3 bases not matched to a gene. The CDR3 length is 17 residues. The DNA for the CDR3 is TGCGCCAGCAGCCAACCGGGACAGGGGGCCGGGGCCAACGTCCTGACTTTC. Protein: CASSQPGQGAGANVLTF.

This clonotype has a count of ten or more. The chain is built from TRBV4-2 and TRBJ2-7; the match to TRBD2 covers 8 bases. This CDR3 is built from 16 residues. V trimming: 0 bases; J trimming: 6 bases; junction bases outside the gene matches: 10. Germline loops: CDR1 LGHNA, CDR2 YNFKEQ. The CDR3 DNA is TGTGCCAGCAGCCAAGATCGCCTAGCGGGCCGCCGCGAGCAGTACTTC. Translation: CASSQDRLAGRREQYF.

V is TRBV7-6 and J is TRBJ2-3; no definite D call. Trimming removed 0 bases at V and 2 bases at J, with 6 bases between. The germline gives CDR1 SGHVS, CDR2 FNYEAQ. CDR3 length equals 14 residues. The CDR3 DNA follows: TGTGCCAGCAGCTTAGCCACACACACAGATACGCAGTATTTT. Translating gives CASSLATHTDTQYF. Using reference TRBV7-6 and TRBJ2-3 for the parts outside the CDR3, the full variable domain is GAGVSQSPRYKVTKRGQDVALRCDPISGHVSLYWYRQALGQGPEFLTYFNYEAQQDKSGLPNDRFSAERPEGSISTLTIQRTEQRDSAMYRCASSLATHTDTQYFGPGTRLTVL.

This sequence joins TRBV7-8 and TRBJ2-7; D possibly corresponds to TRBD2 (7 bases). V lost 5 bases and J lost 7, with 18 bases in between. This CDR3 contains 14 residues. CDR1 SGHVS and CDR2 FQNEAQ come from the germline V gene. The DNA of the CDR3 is TGTGCCAGCAGCCGACTTGGGGGGGGCTTGGAGCAGTACGTC. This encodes CASSRLGGGLEQYV.

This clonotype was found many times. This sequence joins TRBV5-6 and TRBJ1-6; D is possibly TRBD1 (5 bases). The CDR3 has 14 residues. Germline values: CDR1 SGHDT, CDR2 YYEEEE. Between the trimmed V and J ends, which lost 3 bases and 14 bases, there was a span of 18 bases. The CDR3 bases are TGTGCCAGCAGCTCGACAGCTTCGCCGGGGTCCCTCCACTTT. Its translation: CASSSTASPGSLHF.

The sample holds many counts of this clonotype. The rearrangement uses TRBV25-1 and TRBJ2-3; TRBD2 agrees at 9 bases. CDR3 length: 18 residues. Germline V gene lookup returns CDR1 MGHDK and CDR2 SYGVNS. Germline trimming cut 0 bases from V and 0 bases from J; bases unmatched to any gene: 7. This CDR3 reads CASSEYILAGTSTDTQYF. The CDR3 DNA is TGTGCCAGCAGTGAATATATCCTAGCGGGAACAAGCACAGATACGCAGTATTTT.

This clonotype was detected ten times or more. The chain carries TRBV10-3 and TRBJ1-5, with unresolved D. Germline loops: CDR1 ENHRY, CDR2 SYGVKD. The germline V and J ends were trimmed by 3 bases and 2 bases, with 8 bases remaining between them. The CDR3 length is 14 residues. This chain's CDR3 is CAISERVGNQPQHF. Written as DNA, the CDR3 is TGTGCCATCAGTGAAAGGGTGGGCAATCAGCCCCAGCATTTT.

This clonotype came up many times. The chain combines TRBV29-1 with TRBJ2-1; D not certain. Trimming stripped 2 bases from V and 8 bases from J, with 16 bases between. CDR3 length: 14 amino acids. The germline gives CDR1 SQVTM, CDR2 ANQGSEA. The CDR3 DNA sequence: TGCAGCGTTGAACTCCCAACCCTAACTCATGAGCAGTTCTTC. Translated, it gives CSVELPTLTHEQFF.

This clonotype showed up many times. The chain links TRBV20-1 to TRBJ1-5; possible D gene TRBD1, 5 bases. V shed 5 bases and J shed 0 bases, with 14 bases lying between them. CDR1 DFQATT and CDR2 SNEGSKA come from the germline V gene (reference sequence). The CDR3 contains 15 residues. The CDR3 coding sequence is TGCAGTGCTGCGCGGGACGGCTATAGCAATCAGCCCCAGCATTTT. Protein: CSAARDGYSNQPQHF.

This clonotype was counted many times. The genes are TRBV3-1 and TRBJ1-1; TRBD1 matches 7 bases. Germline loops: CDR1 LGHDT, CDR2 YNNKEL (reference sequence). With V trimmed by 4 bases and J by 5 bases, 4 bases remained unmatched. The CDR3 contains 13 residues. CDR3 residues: CASSPDRATEAFF. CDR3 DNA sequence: TGTGCCAGCAGCCCAGACAGGGCGACTGAAGCTTTCTTT.

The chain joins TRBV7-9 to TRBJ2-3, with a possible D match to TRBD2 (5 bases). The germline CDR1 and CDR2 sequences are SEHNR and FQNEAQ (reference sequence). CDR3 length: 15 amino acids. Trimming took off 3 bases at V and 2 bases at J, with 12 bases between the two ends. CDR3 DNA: TGTGCCAGCAGCTTCCTACAAGCGGTCACAGATACGCAGTATTTT. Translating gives CASSFLQAVTDTQYF.

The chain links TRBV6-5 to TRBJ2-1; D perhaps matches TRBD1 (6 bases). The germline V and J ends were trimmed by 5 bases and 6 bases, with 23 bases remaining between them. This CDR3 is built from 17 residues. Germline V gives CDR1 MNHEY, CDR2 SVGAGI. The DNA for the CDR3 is TGTGCCAGCAGTGACGGACCGCAATCGAAGGACAGCAATGAGCAGTTCTTC. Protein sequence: CASSDGPQSKDSNEQFF.

CDR3 sequence (DNA): TGTGCCAGCAGCTCCCCGGGACAGGGGATACGTGGCTACACCTTC. It codes for CASSSPGQGIRGYTF. The chain has TRBV5-5 and TRBJ1-2, with 10 positions matching TRBD1. This CDR3 has 15 amino acids. CDR1 is SGHKS and CDR2 is YYEKEE in the germline V gene (reference sequence). The junction had 9 bases not matched to a gene; V was cut back by 3 bases and J by 7 bases.

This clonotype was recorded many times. In DNA form, the CDR3 reads TGTGCCAGCAGCCAAGGGGACAGAAGCTCCTACGAGCAGTACTTC. This encodes CASSQGDRSSYEQYF. This chain uses TRBV3-1 with TRBJ2-7, with 7 bases lining up with TRBD1. The CDR3 loop spans 15 amino acids. V lost 1 base and J lost 0; bases outside the gene matches: 3. The germline CDR1 and CDR2 sequences are LGHDT and YNNKEL (reference sequence).

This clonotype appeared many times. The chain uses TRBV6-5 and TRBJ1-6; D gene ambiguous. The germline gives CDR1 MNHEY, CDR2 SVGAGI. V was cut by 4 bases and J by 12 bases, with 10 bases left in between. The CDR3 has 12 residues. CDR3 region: CASSSLREPLHF. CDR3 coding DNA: TGTGCCAGCAGTTCACTTAGGGAACCCCTCCACTTT.

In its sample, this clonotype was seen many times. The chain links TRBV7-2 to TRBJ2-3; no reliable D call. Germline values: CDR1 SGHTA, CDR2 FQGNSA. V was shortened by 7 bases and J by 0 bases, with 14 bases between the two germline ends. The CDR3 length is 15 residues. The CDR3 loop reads CASTGRSLSTDTQYF. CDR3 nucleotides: TGTGCCAGCACCGGACGGTCCCTTAGCACAGATACGCAGTATTTT.

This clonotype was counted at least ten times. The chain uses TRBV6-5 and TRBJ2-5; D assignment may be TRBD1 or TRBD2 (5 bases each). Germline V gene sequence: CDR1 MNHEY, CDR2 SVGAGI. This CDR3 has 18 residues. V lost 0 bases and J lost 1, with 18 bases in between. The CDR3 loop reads CASSYSGESGPVQETQYF. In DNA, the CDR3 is TGTGCCAGCAGTTACTCAGGGGAAAGCGGCCCCGTCCAAGAGACCCAGTACTTC.

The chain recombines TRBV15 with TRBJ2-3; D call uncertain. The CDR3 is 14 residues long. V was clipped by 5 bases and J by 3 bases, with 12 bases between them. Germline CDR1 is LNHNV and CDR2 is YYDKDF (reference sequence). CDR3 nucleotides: TGTGCCACCAGCTTTAGTGGGATTACAGATACGCAGTATTTT. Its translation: CATSFSGITDTQYF.

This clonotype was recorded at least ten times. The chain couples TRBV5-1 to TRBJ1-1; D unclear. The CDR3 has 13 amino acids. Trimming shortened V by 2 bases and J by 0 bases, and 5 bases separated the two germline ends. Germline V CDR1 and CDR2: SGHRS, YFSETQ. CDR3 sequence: CASSFRMNTEAFF. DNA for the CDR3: TGCGCCAGCAGCTTCAGAATGAACACTGAAGCTTTCTTT.

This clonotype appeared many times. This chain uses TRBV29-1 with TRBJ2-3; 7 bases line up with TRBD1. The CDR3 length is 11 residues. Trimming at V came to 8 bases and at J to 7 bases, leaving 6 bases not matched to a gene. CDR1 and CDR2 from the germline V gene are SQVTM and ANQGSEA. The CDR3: CSFRQGHTQYF. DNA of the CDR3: TGCAGCTTTCGACAGGGCCATACGCAGTATTTT.

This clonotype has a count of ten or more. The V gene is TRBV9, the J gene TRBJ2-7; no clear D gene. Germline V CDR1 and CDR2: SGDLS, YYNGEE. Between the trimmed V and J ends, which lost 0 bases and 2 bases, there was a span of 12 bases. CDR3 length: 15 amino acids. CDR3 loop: CASSVEGSPTYEQYF. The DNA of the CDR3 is TGTGCCAGCAGCGTAGAAGGGTCTCCTACCTACGAGCAGTACTTC. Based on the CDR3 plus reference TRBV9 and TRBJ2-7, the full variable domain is DSGVTQTPKHLITATGQRVTLRCSPRSGDLSVYWYQQSLDQGLQFLIQYYNGEERAKGNILERFSAQQFPDLHSELNLSSLELGDSALYFCASSVEGSPTYEQYFGPGTRLTVT.

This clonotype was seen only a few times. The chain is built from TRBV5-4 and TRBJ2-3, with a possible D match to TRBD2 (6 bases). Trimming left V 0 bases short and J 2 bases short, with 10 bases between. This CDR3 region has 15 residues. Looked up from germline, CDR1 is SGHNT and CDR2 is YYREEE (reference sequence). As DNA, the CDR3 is TGTGCCAGCAGCTTGGGCCCGGGAGTCACAGATACGCAGTATTTT. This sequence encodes CASSLGPGVTDTQYF. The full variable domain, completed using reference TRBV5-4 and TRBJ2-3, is ETGVTQSPTHLIKTRGQQVTLRCSSQSGHNTVSWYQQALGQGPQFIFQYYREEENGRGNFPPRFSGLQFPNYSSELNVNALELDDSALYLCASSLGPGVTDTQYFGPGTRLTVL.

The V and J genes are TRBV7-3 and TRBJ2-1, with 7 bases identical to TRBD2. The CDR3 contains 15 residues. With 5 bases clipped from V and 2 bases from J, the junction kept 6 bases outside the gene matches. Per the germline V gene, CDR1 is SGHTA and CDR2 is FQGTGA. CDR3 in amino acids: CASSTGLVPYNEQFF. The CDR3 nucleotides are TGTGCCAGCAGCACAGGACTAGTTCCCTACAATGAGCAGTTCTTC.

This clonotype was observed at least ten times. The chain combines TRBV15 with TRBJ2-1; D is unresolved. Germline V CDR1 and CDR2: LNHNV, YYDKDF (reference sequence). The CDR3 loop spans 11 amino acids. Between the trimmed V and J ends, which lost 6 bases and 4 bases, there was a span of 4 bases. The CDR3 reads CATRVYNEQFF. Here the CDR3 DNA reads TGTGCCACCAGGGTATACAATGAGCAGTTCTTC.

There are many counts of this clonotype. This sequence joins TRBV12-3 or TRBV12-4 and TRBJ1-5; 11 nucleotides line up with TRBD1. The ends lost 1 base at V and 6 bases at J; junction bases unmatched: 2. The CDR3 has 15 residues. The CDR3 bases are TGTGCCAGCAGTTTAGGGACAGGGGGCAGTCAGCCCCAGCATTTT. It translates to CASSLGTGGSQPQHF.

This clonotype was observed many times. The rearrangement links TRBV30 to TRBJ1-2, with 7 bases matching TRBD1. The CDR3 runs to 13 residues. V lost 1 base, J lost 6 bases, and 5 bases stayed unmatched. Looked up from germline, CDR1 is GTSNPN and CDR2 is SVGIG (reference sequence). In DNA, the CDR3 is TGTGCCTGGAGTGCTGGCAGGGGGGATGGCTACACCTTC. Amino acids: CAWSAGRGDGYTF.

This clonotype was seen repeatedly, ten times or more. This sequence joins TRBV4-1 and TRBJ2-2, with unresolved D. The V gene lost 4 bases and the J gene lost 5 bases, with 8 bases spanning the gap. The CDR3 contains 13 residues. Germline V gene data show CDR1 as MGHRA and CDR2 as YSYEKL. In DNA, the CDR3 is TGCGCCAGCAGCCTCGAGGTGACCGGGGAGCTGTTTTTT. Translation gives CASSLEVTGELFF.

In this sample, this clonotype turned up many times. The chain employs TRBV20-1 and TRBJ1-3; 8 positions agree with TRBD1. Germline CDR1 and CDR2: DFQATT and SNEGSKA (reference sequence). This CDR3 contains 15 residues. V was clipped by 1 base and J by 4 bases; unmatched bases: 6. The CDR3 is CSARGDRPRGNTIYF. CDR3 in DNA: TGCAGTGCTAGAGGGGACAGGCCACGCGGAAACACCATATATTTT.